This entry features one T cell receptor beta chain sequence. The entry originates in a study of cytomegalovirus exposure and HLA in healthy donors. V dropped 6 bases and J dropped 4 bases, with 10 bases sitting between them. Germline V gives CDR1 SNHLY, CDR2 FYNNEI. The CDR3 totals 13 residues. Vbeta (60) and Jbeta (13) primers were used in the PCR. Method: immunoSEQ multiplex PCR; TCRdb's copy keeps in-frame clones and lacks some. Counted here are under 150,000 clones, less than 90% occurring once; the ten biggest clones make up approximately 1.4%. The source material was PBMCs. The rearrangement uses TRBV2 and TRBJ1-5, with a possible D match to TRBD1 (6 bases). The TCR was taken from a man aged 40-49 years in good health and CMV-seronegative. This chain's CDR3 is CASRSTGNQPQHF. CDR3 bases: TGTGCCAGCAGGTCGACAGGTAATCAGCCCCAGCATTTT.